Listed here are 23 T cell receptor beta chains from one sample, sequenced in a study of molecular identifiers for immune sequencing clone quantification. MiXCR, run by TCRdb on the PCR reads, gives a single entry per CDR3 protein. The sample has 100,000 or so distinct CDR3 sequences, approximately 22% seen once; the top ten hold around 1%. What was sequenced was naive CD8+ T cells from blood, with Jurkat cell RNA spiked in. Subset reported: FACS-sorted CD8+CD4-CCR7+CD45RA+ naive T cells. Receptors originate from a human donor in good health. Some libraries in this study had Jurkat cell RNA spiked in.

This clonotype was observed a handful of times. The chain combines TRBV20-1 with TRBJ2-7; unclear D gene. Germline CDR1 DFQATT, CDR2 SNEGSKA (reference sequence). V shed 1 base and J shed 7 bases, with 14 bases lying between them. The CDR3 extends over 13 amino acids. CDR3 nucleotide sequence: TGCAGTGCTAGAGCCGTCGGTTCCGGGGAGCAGTACTTC. It yields the protein CSARAVGSGEQYF.

V gene TRBV5-6 combines with J gene TRBJ2-1, with TRBD1 matching 8 bases. The CDR3 is 17 residues long. Germline CDR1 and CDR2: SGHDT and YYEEEE. V lost 0 bases to trimming and J lost 0 bases; unmatched junction nucleotides: 5. The CDR3 spells CASSLVSQGASYNEQFF. The CDR3, as DNA: TGTGCCAGCAGCTTGGTTTCTCAGGGGGCCTCCTACAATGAGCAGTTCTTC.

Many counts were recorded for this clonotype. The chain joins TRBV4-1 to TRBJ2-5; D gene ambiguous. This CDR3 has 15 amino acids. Trimming took 2 bases from V and 0 from J, leaving 10 bases between them. Germline-derived CDR1 and CDR2 are MGHRA and YSYEKL. In DNA form, the CDR3 reads TGCGCCAGCAGCCAACCTGGACGGAACCAAGAGACCCAGTACTTC. Protein sequence: CASSQPGRNQETQYF.

The J gene is TRBJ2-7, the V gene TRBV4-1; no definite D call. Between the trimmed V and J ends, which lost 0 bases and 1 base, there was a span of 16 bases. The CDR3 has 17 amino acids. Germline loops: CDR1 MGHRA, CDR2 YSYEKL. The CDR3 DNA follows: TGCGCCAGCAGCCAAGATTCACCTGTGGGCGGTTCCTACGAGCAGTACTTC. As protein: CASSQDSPVGGSYEQYF.

Points on this clonotype: It may be a read error: a sequence one base away is much more abundant. CDR3 in DNA: TGTGCCAGCAGTGAGGCCTCTAGCGGGAGGTATGAGCAGTTCTTC. Protein sequence: CASSEASSGRYEQFF. The gene calls are TRBV6-4 and TRBJ2-1; TRBD2 agrees at 11 bases. V shed 3 bases, J shed 8 bases, and the junction held 6 bases outside the gene matches. Germline V gene sequence: CDR1 MRHNA, CDR2 SNTAGT. There are 15 residues in the CDR3.

This clonotype was seen ten or more times. V usage is TRBV6-6 and J usage is TRBJ2-3; TRBD1 or TRBD2 may be the D gene (5 bases each). Germline assignment: CDR1 MNHNY and CDR2 SVGAGI (reference sequence). The CDR3 contains 14 residues. Trimming removed 6 bases at V and 1 base at J, with 11 bases between. The DNA of the CDR3 is TGTGCCAGCAGCCGGGACCCAGGCACAGATACGCAGTATTTT. Protein sequence: CASSRDPGTDTQYF.

This clonotype was counted ten times or more. This chain joins TRBV12-3 or TRBV12-4 and TRBJ2-6; D ambiguous. V was pared by 3 bases and J by 4 bases, with 4 bases between. The CDR3 is 13 residues long. CDR3 in amino acids: CASSFPGANVLTF. DNA of the CDR3: TGTGCCAGCAGTTTCCCCGGGGCCAACGTCCTGACTTTC.

This clonotype was detected many times. The rearrangement joins TRBV13 to TRBJ2-5; no definite D call. This CDR3 is 14 amino acids long. Trimming stripped 5 bases from V and 2 bases from J, with 12 bases between. The germline V gene encodes CDR1 PRHDT and CDR2 FYEKMQ (reference sequence). The CDR3: CASSRGGEQETQYF. The CDR3 DNA is TGTGCCAGCAGCCGAGGTGGAGAGCAAGAGACCCAGTACTTC.

A note on this clonotype: A much more abundant neighbour one base away suggests this may be a read error. The J gene is TRBJ1-1, the V gene TRBV6-6; D is undetermined. With 8 bases removed from V and 5 bases from J, the gap between germline ends came to 15 bases. The CDR3 consists of 13 residues. Germline-derived CDR1 and CDR2 are MNHNY and SVGAGI (reference sequence). The CDR3 nucleotides read TGTGCCAGCGGCCCATATATGAGTACTGAAGCTTTCTTT. Its translation: CASGPYMSTEAFF.

This clonotype was counted at least ten times. The chain joins TRBV4-3 to TRBJ2-2; the D call may be TRBD1 or TRBD2 (7 bases each). The CDR3 length is 20 residues. Trimming pared 3 bases from V and 3 bases from J, leaving 26 bases between. The germline CDR1 and CDR2 sequences are LGHNA and YSLEER. DNA for the CDR3: TGCGCCAGCAGCCAGTATACAGGGGACTGGCTAGCGGAAGACACCGGGGAGCTGTTTTTT. Translating gives CASSQYTGDWLAEDTGELFF.

This clonotype showed up many times. This chain connects TRBV7-3 to TRBJ1-6; D uncertain. Trimming took 0 bases from V and 7 from J, leaving 4 bases between them. The CDR3 sequence is 13 residues long. The germline gives CDR1 SGHTA, CDR2 FQGTGA. The CDR3 DNA follows: TGTGCCAGCAGCTTAACCGAGAATTCACCCCTCCACTTT. Its protein product is CASSLTENSPLHF. Together with reference TRBV7-3 and TRBJ1-6, the CDR3 gives the full variable domain: GAGVSQTPSNKVTEKGKYVELRCDPISGHTALYWYRQSLGQGPEFLIYFQGTGAADDSGLPNDRFFAVRPEGSVSTLKIQRTERGDSAVYLCASSLTENSPLHFGNGTRLTVT.

The chain employs TRBV11-2 and TRBJ2-7, with TRBD1 as a possible D gene (6 bases). With 1 base removed from V and 2 bases from J, the gap between germline ends came to 12 bases. The CDR3 spans 15 residues. The germline gives CDR1 SGHAT, CDR2 FQNNGV. The CDR3 reads CASSLVQGPTYEQYF. For the CDR3, the DNA is TGTGCCAGCAGCTTAGTTCAGGGGCCTACCTACGAGCAGTACTTC.

J is TRBJ2-7 and V is TRBV20-1; no definite D call. The germline V gene encodes CDR1 DFQATT and CDR2 SNEGSKA (reference sequence). V was shortened by 0 bases and J by 4 bases, with 7 bases between the two germline ends. This CDR3 region has 12 residues. This CDR3 reads CSARDVRYEQYF. Here the CDR3 DNA reads TGCAGTGCTAGAGATGTCAGGTACGAGCAGTACTTC.

For the CDR3, the DNA is TGTGCCAGCAGCCGGACTAGCACGAACACCGGGGAGCTGTTTTTT. Translation: CASSRTSTNTGELFF. The V and J genes are TRBV7-9 and TRBJ2-2, with 8 bases lining up with TRBD2. The V segment lost 5 bases and the J segment 0 bases; nucleotides outside the gene matches: 2. The CDR3 runs to 15 residues. Germline V lookup: CDR1 SEHNR, CDR2 FQNEAQ (reference sequence).

The sample holds many counts of this clonotype. V gene TRBV2 combines with J gene TRBJ2-6; D gene ambiguous. CDR1 and CDR2 (germline): SNHLY, FYNNEI. The length of the CDR3 is 13 residues. With 4 bases removed from V and 4 bases from J, the gap between germline ends came to 5 bases. The CDR3 DNA sequence: TGTGCCAGCAGTGGTTTAGGGGCCAACGTCCTGACTTTC. The encoded protein is CASSGLGANVLTF. Based on the CDR3 plus reference TRBV2 and TRBJ2-6, the full variable domain is EPEVTQTPSHQVTQMGQEVILRCVPISNHLYFYWYRQILGQKVEFLVSFYNNEISEKSEIFDDQFSVERPDGSNFTLKIRSTKLEDSAMYFCASSGLGANVLTFGAGSRLTVL.

This clonotype was seen ten or more times. The chain links TRBV7-9 to TRBJ2-3, with D hard to call. CDR3 length equals 12 residues. Trimming left V 4 bases short and J 4 bases short, with 6 bases between. The germline CDR1 and CDR2 sequences are SEHNR and FQNEAQ (reference sequence). As DNA, the CDR3 is TGTGCCAGCAGCTCCCCGGCAGATACGCAGTATTTT. It is translated as CASSSPADTQYF.

This clonotype was recorded many times. V and J are TRBV7-6 and TRBJ2-1; D is ambiguous. The CDR3 spans 16 residues. Germline loops: CDR1 SGHVS, CDR2 FNYEAQ. Trimming stripped 5 bases from V and 1 base from J, with 15 bases between. CDR3 bases: TGTGCCAGCAGCCCAGAGACATTCGCTTCCTACAATGAGCAGTTCTTC. This codes for CASSPETFASYNEQFF.

The chain has TRBV9 and TRBJ1-3, with 10 bases aligning to TRBD1. Germline CDR1 is SGDLS and CDR2 is YYNGEE. The CDR3 extends over 18 amino acids. V shed 1 base and J 6 bases; nucleotides not matched to a gene: 13. The CDR3 bases are TGTGCCAGCAGCGTACACCGGGACAGGGGCGAAAGTGTAAACACCATATATTTT. This sequence encodes CASSVHRDRGESVNTIYF.

This clonotype was found many times. The V and J genes are TRBV5-4 and TRBJ2-7; either TRBD1 or TRBD2 may fit D (6 bases each). The CDR3 spans 14 residues. Trimming shortened V by 0 bases and J by 3 bases, and 10 bases separated the two germline ends. The germline CDR1 and CDR2 sequences are SGHNT and YYREEE (reference sequence). The CDR3 sequence is CASSLEGGHYEQYF. The CDR3, as DNA: TGTGCCAGCAGCTTGGAGGGGGGCCACTACGAGCAGTACTTC.

In the case of this clonotype: This may come from a read error, since a much larger clone is one base off. This chain uses TRBV15 with TRBJ2-3; the match to TRBD2 covers 7 bases. Looked up from germline, CDR1 is LNHNV and CDR2 is YYDKDF (reference sequence). There are 17 residues in the CDR3. The CDR3 here is CATGREANGGSTDTQYF. The CDR3 DNA reads as TGTGCCACCGGCAGAGAGGCGAACGGGGGGTCCACAGATACGCAGTATTTT. Together with reference TRBV15 and TRBJ2-3, the CDR3 gives the full variable domain: DAMVIQNPRYQVTQFGKPVTLSCSQTLNHNVMYWYQQKSSQAPKLLFHYYDKDFNNEADTPDNFQSRRPNTSFCFLDIRSPGLGDTAMYLCATGREANGGSTDTQYFGPGTRLTVL.

The rearrangement uses TRBV18 and TRBJ1-1; D remains unclear. The V end lost 6 bases, the J end lost 4 bases, and 12 bases lay between the germline ends. CDR3 length: 13 residues. The V gene's germline CDR1 is KGHSH and CDR2 LQKENI. The CDR3 bases are TGTGCCAGCTCGCCAGACATTCCCACTGAAGCTTTCTTT. Its protein is CASSPDIPTEAFF.

This clonotype was counted at least ten times. The gene calls are TRBV14 and TRBJ2-1; D is possibly TRBD1 or TRBD2 (5 bases each). In germline, CDR1 is SGHDN, CDR2 FVKESK. Trimming pared 2 bases from V and 9 bases from J, leaving 11 bases between. The CDR3 runs 13 residues. The CDR3 nucleotides read TGTGCCAGCAGCCAAATCCACGGGACTGAGCAGTTCTTC. It encodes CASSQIHGTEQFF.

This clonotype appeared many times. This sequence joins TRBV28 and TRBJ2-3, with D possibly matching TRBD2 (6 bases). Between the trimmed V and J ends, which lost 6 bases and 0 bases, there was a span of 7 bases. Germline V gene data show CDR1 as MDHEN and CDR2 as SYDVKM. This CDR3 contains 13 residues. This CDR3 is CASSSGSTDTQYF. In nucleotides, the CDR3 is TGTGCCAGCAGCAGCGGGAGCACAGATACGCAGTATTTT.